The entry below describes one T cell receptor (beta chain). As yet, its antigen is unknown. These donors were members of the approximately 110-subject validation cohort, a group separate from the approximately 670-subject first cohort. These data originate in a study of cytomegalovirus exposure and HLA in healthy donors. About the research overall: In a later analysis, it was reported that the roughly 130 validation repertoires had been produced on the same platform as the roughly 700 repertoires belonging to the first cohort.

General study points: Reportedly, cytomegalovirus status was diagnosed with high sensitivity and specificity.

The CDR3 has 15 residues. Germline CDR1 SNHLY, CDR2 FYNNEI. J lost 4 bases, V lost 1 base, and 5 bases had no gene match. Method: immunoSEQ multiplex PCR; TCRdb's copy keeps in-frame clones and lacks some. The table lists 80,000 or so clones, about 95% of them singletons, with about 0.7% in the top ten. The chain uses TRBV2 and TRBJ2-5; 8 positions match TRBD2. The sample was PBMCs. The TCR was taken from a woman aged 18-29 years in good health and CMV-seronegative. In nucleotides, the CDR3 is TGTGCCAGCAGTGAAGAGCCGGGGGGGGTAGAGACCCAGTACTTC. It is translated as CASSEEPGGVETQYF. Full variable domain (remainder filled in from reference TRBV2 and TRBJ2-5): EPEVTQTPSHQVTQMGQEVILRCVPISNHLYFYWYRQILGQKVEFLVSFYNNEISEKSEIFDDQFSVERPDGSNFTLKIRSTKLEDSAMYFCASSEEPGGVETQYFGPGTRLLVL.